Here is one TCR beta chain with its context. Its antigen is currently unknown. This sample was taken from a study of T cell responses to AZD1222 COVID-19 vaccine. On the study more broadly: Combined were second doses at about 4 or about 12 weeks. Study-level points and caveats: In a largely white British group with more females than males, clonal diversity was possibly underestimated.

The CDR3 loop spans 16 amino acids. The V gene's germline CDR1 is SEHNR and CDR2 FQNEAQ (reference sequence). The V and J ends lost 5 bases and 6 bases, in that order; junction bases with no gene match: 5. Some clones are missing from TCRdb's copy, which holds only in-frame ones; the method was immunoSEQ multiplex PCR. In the table there are 150,000 to 200,000 clones, approximately 90% of which are singletons. This clonotype was sampled from an adult in good health. The chain carries TRBV7-9 and TRBJ2-3, with 16 bases aligning to TRBD2. Specimen: peripheral blood, collected on day 0 of AZD1222 vaccination. DNA for the CDR3: TGTGCCAGCAGCCTGGGACTAGCGGGGGGGCGCGATACGCAGTATTTT. This encodes CASSLGLAGGRDTQYF.